The present TCR beta chain was sequenced within a study of OX40 agonist ivuxolimab in advanced cancers. The overall study: Of the participants, under 50% had some prior anti-PD-1, anti-PD-L1 or anti-CTLA-4 therapy, which was allowed. The study's findings and limits: Antigens targeted by the expanded peripheral T cells were not determined. In the 0.1 to 3.0 mg/kg range, CD4+ and CD8+ blood T cells had expanded clonally by week 6.

The CDR3 contains 14 residues. V shed 1 base and J shed 6 bases, with 9 bases lying between them. In germline, CDR1 is SEHNR, CDR2 FQNEAQ (reference sequence). The cohort excluded patients with autoimmune disease history or systemic immunosuppression. Profiling relied on immunoSEQ multiplex PCR, and the TCRdb table lists in-frame clones only, not all of them. The sample carries around 10,000 clones, about three quarters recorded once. The sample holds one count of this clone. The antigen is unknown. This sample comprised CD4+ or CD8+ T cells sorted from blood, obtained in a trial of the OX40 agonist ivuxolimab. This sequence was found in an adult with an advanced solid tumor such as melanoma, head and neck, liver or kidney cancer. The rearrangement joins TRBV7-9 to TRBJ2-2; D not resolved. CDR3 in amino acids: CASSLVLNSGELFF. CDR3 in DNA: TGTGCCAGCAGCTTAGTTTTAAACTCCGGGGAGCTGTTTTTT.